The next 2 T cell receptor beta chains were all read from a single sample in a study of regulatory T cells in long-lasting Graves disease. Sequencing libraries for TCR beta were prepared with iRepertoire HTBI primers and Arm-PCR of CDR3 regions. In TCRdb, the multiplex PCR reads were re-called with MiXCR into one record per CDR3 protein. Of about 660,000 distinct CDR3 sequences in the sample, roughly 30% were seen once. As to time point: persistent/refractory GD, antithyroid drugs over 5 years with positive TRAb. Preparation of the TCR library used RNA extracted from PBMCs. The material sequenced was peripheral blood mononuclear cells (PBMCs), taken when the disease was refractory, from a patient treated with antithyroid drugs. All receptors come from a female donor with Graves disease.

This clonotype was observed a few times. The V and J genes are TRBV20-1 and TRBJ1-4, with 10 nucleotides matching TRBD1. The germline CDR1 and CDR2 sequences are DFQATT and SNEGSKA (reference sequence). V trimming: 8 bases; J trimming: 7 bases; junction bases outside the gene matches: 7. The CDR3 covers 13 residues. Here the CDR3 DNA reads TGCAGTTATCCCGGGACAGGGGTTGAAAAACTGTTTTTT. Its translation: CSYPGTGVEKLFF.

The gene calls are TRBV29-1 and TRBJ2-2; D is ambiguous. Between the trimmed V and J ends, which lost 6 bases and 2 bases, there was a span of 10 bases. The CDR3 is 13 amino acids. Germline CDR1 is SQVTM and CDR2 is ANQGSEA. The CDR3 DNA reads TGCAGCGTACTCAGGCTTAACACCGGGGAGCTGTTTTTT. This gives the protein CSVLRLNTGELFF.